Listed below are T cell receptor beta chains from one sample, sequenced in a study of CD8+CD57+ T cells in acquired aplastic anemia. TCRdb redid the calling of the reads with MiXCR, one entry per CDR3 protein. The profile shows a few hundred thousand distinct CDR3 sequences, about 59% of them singletons. Specimen: sorted CD4+, CD8+, or CD8+CD57+ T cells (not recorded which) from PBMCs. Every receptor here comes from a human donor in good health. CDR3s include the opening cysteine and the closing phenylalanine or tryptophan. The order of the fields is clone size, D gene, J gene, V gene, CDR3 protein, CDR3 DNA. The D gene is left open where the match is weak. Rows may omit the clone size; those that give it use once, few, many or a size class.

>many|TRBD1|TRBJ2-7|TRBV13
CASSLEGTGESYEQYF
TGTGCCAGCAGCTTAGAAGGTACAGGGGAGTCCTACGAGCAGTACTTC
>NA|TRBD2|TRBJ2-1|TRBV24-1
CATSVTGGRVFEQFF
TGTGCCACCAGTGTGACCGGCGGGAGGGTCTTTGAGCAGTTCTTC
>NA|NA|TRBJ2-2|TRBV24-1
CATTESRYPSGELFF
TGTGCCACCACCGAATCCAGATACCCAAGCGGGGAGCTGTTTTTT
>NA|NA|TRBJ2-1|TRBV2
CASSDRPSSYNEQFF
TGTGCCAGCAGTGACAGGCCGAGCTCCTACAATGAGCAGTTCTTC
>NA|NA|TRBJ2-5|TRBV7-9
CASSLWTAPWEQYF
TGTGCCAGCAGCTTATGGACAGCCCCTTGGGAGCAGTACTTC
>once|NA|TRBJ1-5|TRBV24-1
CATSGLGSNQPQHF
TGTGCCACCAGTGGATTGGGGAGCAATCAGCCCCAGCATTTT
>NA|NA|TRBJ1-5|TRBV2
CASITGNRNNQPQHF
TGTGCCAGCATAACAGGGAATCGAAACAATCAGCCCCAGCATTTT
>few|NA|TRBJ2-7|TRBV7-7
CASSAGLIYEQYF
TGTGCTAGCAGCGCCGGGTTGATCTACGAGCAGTACTTC
>many|NA|TRBJ2-5|TRBV29-1
CSVEPGTEYQETQYF
TGCAGCGTTGAACCGGGAACAGAGTACCAAGAGACCCAGTACTTC
>many|NA|TRBJ1-2|TRBV6-2/TRBV6-3
CASSYELNMVGYTF
TGTGCCAGCAGTTACGAGCTGAACATGGTAGGCTACACCTTC
>NA|TRBD1|TRBJ2-5|TRBV20-1
CSARRAGGVETQYF
TGCAGTGCTAGGAGGGCAGGGGGCGTAGAGACCCAGTACTTC
>NA|TRBD2|TRBJ2-7|TRBV9
CAPRGLEAGEGRGASTYEQYF
TGTGCCCCCCGCGGACTGGAAGCGGGAGAAGGTCGAGGAGCTAGCACCTACGAGCAGTACTTC
>NA|NA|TRBJ1-4|TRBV20-1
CSATRRSEKLFF
TGCAGTGCGACCAGGAGGTCTGAAAAACTGTTTTTT
>many|TRBD2|TRBJ2-1|TRBV11-1
CASSLTAGGSNEQFF
TGTGCCAGCAGCTTAACAGCGGGGGGCTCGAATGAGCAGTTCTTC
>NA|NA|TRBJ2-7|TRBV20-1
CSASSSTSYEQYF
TGCAGTGCCAGCAGCTCGACTAGCTACGAGCAGTACTTC